The 28 T cell receptor beta chains presented below share a single source sample, sequenced in a study of CD8 T cells in ankylosing spondylitis. TCRdb redid the calling of the 5' RACE reads with MiXCR, one entry per CDR3 protein. The sample lists 250,000 to 300,000 distinct CDR3 sequences, about 20% seen once, with 7.5% to 9% in the top ten. The material sequenced was blood, either unsorted or a sorted T cell fraction (not recorded which). These TCRs come from a male donor with ankylosing spondylitis or in good health (not recorded which).

This clonotype was picked up a small number of times. The chain employs TRBV24-1 and TRBJ2-1; 7 bases line up with TRBD2. The V segment lost 5 bases and the J segment 1 base; nucleotides outside the gene matches: 4. CDR3 length: 15 residues. CDR1 and CDR2 from the germline V gene are KGHDR and SFDVKD. The CDR3 region has the DNA TGTGCCACCAGTGGCGGGAGTAGGTCCTACAATGAGCAGTTCTTC. Its translation: CATSGGSRSYNEQFF.

This clonotype was seen a handful of times. The rearrangement links TRBV20-1 to TRBJ2-3; the match to TRBD2 covers 11 bases. The CDR3 sequence is 16 residues long. The V segment lost 3 bases and the J segment 4 bases; nucleotides outside the gene matches: 9. Germline V gene sequence: CDR1 DFQATT, CDR2 SNEGSKA (reference sequence). CDR3 region: CSASPPGLAEADTQYF. The CDR3 nucleotides are TGCAGTGCTAGCCCCCCGGGACTAGCGGAGGCAGATACGCAGTATTTT.

The J gene is TRBJ1-2, the V gene TRBV27; TRBD1 might be the D (5 bases). V lost 3 bases to trimming and J lost 1 base, with 12 bases between them. Germline CDR1 and CDR2: MNHEY and SMNVEV (reference sequence). The length of the CDR3 is 15 residues. In DNA, the CDR3 is TGTGCCAGCAGTTTCGGGACGACAAATAACTATGGCTACACCTTC. This sequence encodes CASSFGTTNNYGYTF.

Only a few counts were recorded for this clonotype. V gene TRBV29-1 combines with J gene TRBJ1-2; the D gene is possibly TRBD1 (5 bases). Germline loops: CDR1 SQVTM, CDR2 ANQGSEA. The length of the CDR3 is 11 residues. Trimming stripped 6 bases from V and 6 bases from J, with 11 bases between. The CDR3 spells CSVRGSDGYTF. CDR3 DNA sequence: TGCAGCGTGAGGGGTAGTGATGGCTACACCTTC.

This rearrangement joins TRBV5-1 to TRBJ2-5; 8 bases align to TRBD1. V gave up 4 bases and J gave up 4 bases; unmatched junction bases: 12. This CDR3 comprises 16 residues. Germline CDR1 SGHRS, CDR2 YFSETQ. CDR3 protein: CASSRLGQALGETQYF. CDR3 nucleotides: TGCGCCAGCAGCCGACTGGGACAGGCCCTCGGAGAGACCCAGTACTTC.

This clonotype was counted at least ten times. The CDR3 nucleotides read TGTGCCAGCAGTTTAGGACGGAACTATGGCTACACCTTC. Its protein product is CASSLGRNYGYTF. The J gene is TRBJ1-2, the V gene TRBV27, with unresolved D. This CDR3 is 13 amino acids long. V gave up 2 bases and J gave up 2 bases, with 6 bases separating them. Germline CDR1 reads MNHEY; CDR2 reads SMNVEV (reference sequence).

V and J are TRBV5-6 and TRBJ1-2; D not resolved. The V and J ends lost 2 bases and 9 bases respectively, with 14 bases between them. The V gene's germline CDR1 is SGHDT and CDR2 YYEEEE. The CDR3 has 13 residues. CDR3 residues: CASSLSRESSYTF. In nucleotides, the CDR3 is TGTGCCAGCAGCTTAAGCCGGGAAAGCAGCTACACCTTC.

This clonotype was recorded a few times. V gene TRBV12-3 or TRBV12-4 combines with J gene TRBJ1-2; D not resolved. The CDR3 spans 15 residues. With 6 bases removed from V and 4 bases from J, the gap between germline ends came to 18 bases. CDR3 coding DNA: TGTGCCAGCAGCTCCTCCGAAAGGCTGGGCTATGGCTACACCTTC. Translation: CASSSSERLGYGYTF.

This rearrangement joins TRBV5-1 to TRBJ2-3, with 15 positions matching TRBD2. The junction had 3 bases not matched to a gene; V was cut back by 1 base and J by 3 bases. Germline lookup yields CDR1 SGHRS and CDR2 YFSETQ. The CDR3 runs 17 residues. CDR3: CASSLQGTSGRTDTQYF. The DNA of the CDR3 is TGCGCCAGCAGCTTGCAAGGGACTAGCGGGAGGACAGATACGCAGTATTTT.

The gene calls are TRBV11-2 and TRBJ1-5; D is undetermined. CDR3 length: 14 amino acids. With 5 bases removed from V and 3 bases from J, the gap between germline ends came to 11 bases. CDR1 is SGHAT, CDR2 FQNNGV, per germline. CDR3 sequence (DNA): TGTGCCAGCAGCCGAGGTGGGTTCAATCAGCCCCAGCATTTT. This sequence encodes CASSRGGFNQPQHF.

This clonotype has ten or more counts. This chain connects TRBV15 to TRBJ2-2; no clear D. The germline V gene has CDR1 LNHNV and CDR2 YYDKDF (reference sequence). Trimming took 0 bases from V and 0 from J, leaving 5 bases between them. The CDR3 runs to 15 residues. This chain's CDR3 is CATSRDWTNTGELFF. In DNA, the CDR3 is TGTGCCACCAGCAGAGATTGGACGAACACCGGGGAGCTGTTTTTT.

The chain joins TRBV20-1 to TRBJ2-7; unclear D gene. There are 12 residues in the CDR3. The ends were cut back, 3 bases at V and 0 bases at J, with 6 bases in the middle. From germline, CDR1 is DFQATT and CDR2 SNEGSKA (reference sequence). CDR3 sequence reads: CSASSSSYEQYV. CDR3 nucleotide sequence: TGCAGTGCTAGTAGCAGCTCCTACGAGCAGTACGTC.

This clonotype was observed a few times. At one of its ends the junction is not consistent with the germline gene, which may arise from a read error. The rearrangement links TRBV20-1 to TRBJ2-3, with TRBD2 matching over 9 bases. This CDR3 is built from 14 residues. Germline V CDR1 and CDR2: DFQATT, SNEGSKA (reference sequence). The chain's CDR3 is CSVRLAASTDTQYF. DNA for the CDR3: TGCAGTGTTAGACTAGCGGCTAGCACAGATACGCAGTATTTT.

The chain is built from TRBV28 and TRBJ1-2, with 9 bases lining up with TRBD1. The CDR3 is 15 residues long. Losses at the gene ends were 2 bases for V and 10 bases for J; bases not matched to a gene: 11. Germline V CDR1 and CDR2: MDHEN, SYDVKM. CDR3 bases: TGTGCCAGCAGTTTAGGTGGACAGGGGATCTGGATCTACACCTTC. It yields the protein CASSLGGQGIWIYTF.

Ten or more counts support this clonotype. The chain uses TRBV29-1 and TRBJ1-2; D perhaps matches TRBD1 (5 bases). The CDR3 covers 11 residues. Trimming pared 6 bases from V and 8 bases from J, leaving 13 bases between. Germline-derived CDR1 and CDR2 are SQVTM and ANQGSEA. The CDR3 coding sequence is TGCAGCGTAGGGGACCTTGTGGGCTACACCTTC. Protein product: CSVGDLVGYTF.

This clonotype was recorded at least ten times. DNA for the CDR3: TGCAGTGCCGAAGAAGTCGTTGGGGAGACCCAGTACTTC. Protein product: CSAEEVVGETQYF. This chain joins TRBV20-1 and TRBJ2-5, with D unclear. V was trimmed by 6 bases and J by 5 bases, leaving 16 bases between them. Looked up from germline, CDR1 is DFQATT and CDR2 is SNEGSKA (reference sequence). The CDR3 is 13 amino acids.

The chain is built from TRBV28 and TRBJ2-5; D unclear. In germline, CDR1 is MDHEN, CDR2 SYDVKM. V lost 4 bases and J 0 bases, leaving 9 bases between the germline ends. This CDR3 spans 14 amino acids. The CDR3 spells CASSSGRYQETQYF. Here the CDR3 DNA reads TGTGCCAGCAGTTCGGGCAGATACCAAGAGACCCAGTACTTC. The variable domain in full, with the rest retrieved from reference TRBV28 and TRBJ2-5, is DVKVTQSSRYLVKRTGEKVFLECVQDMDHENMFWYRQDPGLGLRLIYFSYDVKMKEKGDIPEGYSVSREKKERFSLILESASTNQTSMYLCASSSGRYQETQYFGPGTRLLVL.

This clonotype turned up a few times. This chain joins TRBV9 and TRBJ2-3; D gene ambiguous. There are 16 residues in the CDR3. In germline, CDR1 is SGDLS, CDR2 YYNGEE. Trimming took off 0 bases at V and 2 bases at J, with 13 bases between the two ends. CDR3 nucleotides: TGTGCCAGCAGCGTAGGCGGCGGCCGACACACAGATACGCAGTATTTT. As protein: CASSVGGGRHTDTQYF.

This clonotype has ten or more counts. The V call is TRBV2, the J call TRBJ2-3; a possible D gene is TRBD2 (6 bases). CDR1 and CDR2 (germline): SNHLY, FYNNEI. The CDR3 contains 13 residues. The V and J ends lost 3 bases and 4 bases respectively, with 8 bases between them. CDR3 in amino acids: CASSDGGADTQYF. The CDR3 nucleotides read TGTGCCAGCAGTGACGGAGGGGCAGATACGCAGTATTTT.

Only a few counts were recorded for this clonotype. The chain links TRBV24-1 to TRBJ2-1, with TRBD2 matching 9 bases. The length of the CDR3 is 16 residues. Per the germline V gene, CDR1 is KGHDR and CDR2 is SFDVKD. V lost 4 bases, J lost 2 bases, and 5 bases stayed unmatched. CDR3 DNA: TGTGCCACCAGTGAGACGGGGACTAGCACCTACAATGAGCAGTTCTTC. It codes for CATSETGTSTYNEQFF.

Written as DNA, the CDR3 is TGCGCCAGCAGCTCGGGGACTAGCACTAGCACAGATACGCAGTATTTT. It specifies CASSSGTSTSTDTQYF. V and J are TRBV5-1 and TRBJ2-3; 9 bases agree with TRBD2. Per germline, CDR1 SGHRS and CDR2 YFSETQ. V was pared by 3 bases and J by 0 bases, with 5 bases of the junction left unmatched. This CDR3 contains 16 residues.

There are a few counts of this clonotype. V is TRBV4-1 and J is TRBJ1-5; no clear D. Germline V gene sequence: CDR1 MGHRA, CDR2 YSYEKL. V was cut by 5 bases and J by 5 bases, with 19 bases left in between. The CDR3 runs to 16 residues. The CDR3 region is CASSVDTGPPHQPQHF. Written as DNA, the CDR3 is TGCGCCAGCAGCGTGGATACCGGGCCGCCGCATCAGCCCCAGCATTTT.

The table lists this clonotype with a few counts. V is TRBV18 and J is TRBJ2-5; TRBD1 or TRBD2 may be the D gene (6 bases each). Germline-derived CDR1 and CDR2 are KGHSH and LQKENI. V lost 5 bases and J lost 2, with 15 bases in between. CDR3 length: 15 amino acids. CDR3 coding DNA: TGTGCCAGCTCAACCCTTTGGAGGGGGCAAGAGACCCAGTACTTC. As protein: CASSTLWRGQETQYF.

J is TRBJ2-7 and V is TRBV7-6, with 10 bases fitting TRBD2. The V gene end was trimmed by 3 bases and the J gene end by 1 base; junction bases not matched to a gene: 6. The CDR3 totals 16 residues. Germline V lookup: CDR1 SGHVS, CDR2 FNYEAQ. As DNA, the CDR3 is TGTGCCAGCAGCTTGTCCGGACTAGCGGCATCCTACGAGCAGTACGTC. It translates to CASSLSGLAASYEQYV.

This chain joins TRBV20-1 and TRBJ2-2; a possible D gene is TRBD2 (6 bases). This CDR3 has 18 amino acids. The V gene's germline CDR1 is DFQATT and CDR2 SNEGSKA (reference sequence). V lost 0 bases and J lost 2, with 19 bases in between. The CDR3 reads CSARDWGSSGFNTGELFF. The CDR3 DNA follows: TGCAGTGCTAGAGATTGGGGAAGCAGCGGGTTCAACACCGGGGAGCTGTTTTTT.

The V gene is TRBV4-1, the J gene TRBJ2-7, with 8 bases aligning to TRBD2. This CDR3 spans 18 amino acids. J gave up 0 bases and V 0 bases, and 10 bases lay outside the gene matches. The germline CDR1 and CDR2 sequences are MGHRA and YSYEKL. The CDR3 nucleotides read TGCGCCAGCAGCCAAGATTGCCAGCGGGAGAGCTTCTCCTACGAGCAGTACGTC. It codes for CASSQDCQRESFSYEQYV.

The genes are TRBV5-1 and TRBJ2-2, with TRBD2 matching 7 bases. The CDR3 loop spans 15 amino acids. CDR1 is SGHRS and CDR2 is YFSETQ in the germline V gene. V trimming: 4 bases; J trimming: 2 bases; junction bases outside the gene matches: 5. CDR3 DNA: TGCGCCAGCAGCACCAGCGGGGCCAACACCGGGGAGCTGTTTTTT. Its protein is CASSTSGANTGELFF.

This chain links TRBV7-2 with TRBJ2-5; TRBD2 aligns across 10 bases. The CDR3 is 17 residues long. V dropped 1 base and J dropped 5; count of bases not matched to a gene: 10. Germline V lookup: CDR1 SGHTA, CDR2 FQGNSA. Written as DNA, the CDR3 is TGTGCCAGCAGCTTAGGCGCTAGCGGGGGTACTCGGGAGACCCAGTACTTC. Translation: CASSLGASGGTRETQYF.